Below are 27 T cell receptor beta chains sequenced from a single sample in a study of blood T cell repertoires in COVID-19. Data came from immunoSEQ multiplex PCR; TCRdb stores just in-frame clones and leaves some out. The sample has roughly 220,000 clones, approximately 86% seen once. Sequencing was carried out using PBMCs or T cells enriched from blood (not recorded which). The origin of the receptors is a woman between 35 and 50 years old with acute COVID-19.

The chain couples TRBV15 to TRBJ2-3, with 7 bases that match TRBD1. Germline trimming cut 1 base from V and 1 base from J; bases unmatched to any gene: 5. The CDR3 consists of 16 residues. The germline V gene encodes CDR1 LNHNV and CDR2 YYDKDF (reference sequence). CDR3 coding DNA: TGTGCCACCAGCAGAGCGAGGGGGCGAGGCACAGATACGCAGTATTTT. As protein: CATSRARGRGTDTQYF.

This chain joins TRBV20-1 and TRBJ2-1, with 7 nucleotides matching TRBD1. CDR1 is DFQATT and CDR2 is SNEGSKA in the germline V gene (reference sequence). CDR3 length: 16 amino acids. The J segment lost 0 bases and the V segment lost 3 bases, leaving 8 bases of the junction unmatched. The CDR3 DNA is TGCAGTGCTAGTCGGGACAGCTCCTCCTCCTACAATGAGCAGTTCTTC. Translation: CSASRDSSSSYNEQFF.

This rearrangement joins TRBV28 to TRBJ1-2; perhaps TRBD1 as D (5 bases). Germline CDR1 and CDR2: MDHEN and SYDVKM. The CDR3 spans 14 residues. Trimming shortened V by 4 bases and J by 9 bases, and 18 bases separated the two germline ends. CDR3 amino acids: CASSSGATPRSYTF. The CDR3 DNA is TGTGCCAGCAGTTCTGGGGCAACTCCTAGGAGCTACACCTTC.

The genes are TRBV27 and TRBJ2-1; TRBD1 matches 7 bases. Trimming took 3 bases from V and 7 from J; bases not matched to a gene: 3. This CDR3 is built from 13 residues. From germline, CDR1 is MNHEY and CDR2 SMNVEV (reference sequence). The CDR3 loop is CASSFTGENEQFF. In nucleotides, the CDR3 is TGTGCCAGCAGTTTCACAGGGGAGAATGAGCAGTTCTTC.

This clone was seen just once. The gene calls are TRBV28 and TRBJ2-7, with 11 bases that match TRBD1. After removal of 2 bases from V and 6 bases from J, the junction contained 9 bases not matched to a gene. CDR3 length: 16 amino acids. From germline, CDR1 is MDHEN and CDR2 SYDVKM. The CDR3 sequence is CASSLLGQGALVEQYF. The CDR3 DNA sequence: TGTGCCAGCAGTTTACTCGGACAGGGGGCGCTTGTCGAGCAGTACTTC.

This clone appeared a few times. V usage is TRBV7-9 and J usage is TRBJ1-1; weak D call: TRBD1 (6 bases). The CDR3 is 14 amino acids. Germline V gene sequence: CDR1 SEHNR, CDR2 FQNEAQ (reference sequence). Trimming cost V 4 bases and J 0 bases, with 9 bases left between them. The CDR3: CASSWGHLNTEAFF. As DNA, the CDR3 is TGTGCCAGCAGCTGGGGACACCTGAACACTGAAGCTTTCTTT.

The chain combines TRBV24-1 with TRBJ2-2, with D perhaps matching TRBD2 (6 bases). The V end was cut by 2 bases, the J end by 6 bases, with 12 bases between. Germline V gene sequence: CDR1 KGHDR, CDR2 SFDVKD. The CDR3 extends over 15 amino acids. CDR3 DNA sequence: TGTGCCACCAGTGATTCGGGGAAGCGGGCCGGGGAGCTGTTTTTT. This codes for CATSDSGKRAGELFF.

The chain has TRBV7-3 and TRBJ2-1; 8 bases fit TRBD1. CDR3 length: 12 residues. Germline CDR1 SGHTA, CDR2 FQGTGA. J gave up 12 bases and V 4 bases, and 5 bases lay outside the gene matches. CDR3 coding DNA: TGTGCCAGCAGCTACGACAGGGGAGTGCAGTTCTTC. Translating gives CASSYDRGVQFF.

J is TRBJ2-1 and V is TRBV27, with 10 bases lining up with TRBD1. V lost 5 bases and J lost 0; bases outside the gene matches: 16. Germline V CDR1 and CDR2: MNHEY, SMNVEV (reference sequence). CDR3 length: 20 amino acids. The CDR3 DNA reads TGTGCCAGCAGTAGGCGGGGACAGGGGAATTCCCTCCGCTCCTACAATGAGCAGTTCTTC. Protein sequence: CASSRRGQGNSLRSYNEQFF.

The chain joins TRBV6-5 to TRBJ1-1; 7 bases align to TRBD1. The V gene end was trimmed by 6 bases and the J gene end by 2 bases; junction bases not matched to a gene: 6. Germline CDR1 reads MNHEY; CDR2 reads SVGAGI. The CDR3 is 14 residues long. The CDR3 loop is CASSLRDSNTEAFF. In nucleotides, the CDR3 is TGTGCCAGCAGCCTGCGGGACAGCAACACTGAAGCTTTCTTT.

This chain links TRBV7-2 with TRBJ2-1; 13 bases agree with TRBD2. The ends lost 4 bases at V and 4 bases at J; junction bases unmatched: 10. CDR3 size: 18 residues. Germline V gene sequence: CDR1 SGHTA, CDR2 FQGNSA. Here the CDR3 DNA reads TGTGCCAGCAGCTCCGACAACCCGACTAGCGGGAGGTACAATGAGCAGTTCTTC. It is translated as CASSSDNPTSGRYNEQFF.

The chain carries TRBV29-1 and TRBJ2-5; weak D call: TRBD2 (7 bases). V was clipped by 3 bases and J by 2 bases, with 10 bases between them. Germline lookup yields CDR1 SQVTM and CDR2 ANQGSEA. The CDR3 is made up of 13 amino acids. This CDR3 is CSVEGGPQETQYF. For the CDR3, the DNA is TGCAGCGTTGAGGGGGGGCCTCAAGAGACCCAGTACTTC.

The CDR3 region is CASSINRGRSQTQYF. The CDR3 DNA is TGTGCCAGCAGTATAAACAGGGGGCGCAGCCAGACCCAGTACTTC. The rearrangement uses TRBV27 and TRBJ2-5; 9 bases are shared with TRBD1. Germline CDR1 reads MNHEY; CDR2 reads SMNVEV (reference sequence). The CDR3 is 15 amino acids. J gave up 6 bases and V 5 bases, and 10 bases lay outside the gene matches.

The CDR3 loop reads CASSSSGLANTYEQYF. The CDR3 DNA is TGTGCCAGCAGTTCATCGGGACTAGCTAACACCTACGAGCAGTACTTC. The chain recombines TRBV6-2 or TRBV6-3 with TRBJ2-7, with TRBD2 matching 9 bases. Germline lookup yields CDR1 MNHEY and CDR2 SVGEGT. The junction had 9 bases not matched to a gene; V was cut back by 4 bases and J by 2 bases. CDR3 length: 16 residues.

J is TRBJ1-1 and V is TRBV19, with 9 positions matching TRBD1. Germline-derived CDR1 and CDR2 are LNHDA and SQIVND (reference sequence). The trim removed 5 bases at V and 1 base at J, leaving 5 bases unmatched. CDR3 length: 15 residues. The CDR3 DNA reads as TGTGCCAGTAGTGGGCCGGGACAGGGGAACACTGAAGCTTTCTTT. Its translation: CASSGPGQGNTEAFF.

The chain is built from TRBV18 and TRBJ2-1, with TRBD2 matching 10 bases. Trimming took 3 bases from V and 1 from J; bases not matched to a gene: 6. The CDR3 is 17 residues long. The germline V gene has CDR1 KGHSH and CDR2 LQKENI. CDR3 region: CASSPLTSGVSYNEQFF. The CDR3 DNA follows: TGTGCCAGCTCACCCCTCACTAGCGGGGTTTCCTACAATGAGCAGTTCTTC.

J is TRBJ2-7 and V is TRBV9; a possible D gene is TRBD1 (5 bases). CDR1 SGDLS and CDR2 YYNGEE come from the germline V gene. The germline V and J ends were trimmed by 5 bases and 0 bases, with 15 bases remaining between them. The CDR3 sequence is 15 residues long. The CDR3 sequence: CASRQGGVSSYEQYF. The CDR3 DNA reads as TGTGCCAGCAGGCAGGGTGGGGTAAGCTCCTACGAGCAGTACTTC.

This chain links TRBV28 with TRBJ1-3; 9 bases align to TRBD1. Germline V gene sequence: CDR1 MDHEN, CDR2 SYDVKM. This CDR3 region has 15 residues. V was clipped by 3 bases and J by 4 bases; unmatched bases: 4. In DNA, the CDR3 is TGTGCCAGCAGTTTTAACAGGGGGCAAGGAAACACCATATATTTT. Its translation: CASSFNRGQGNTIYF.

CDR3 sequence (DNA): TGTGCCTGGACTAATTCGGGGAACACTGAAGCTTTCTTT. It yields the protein CAWTNSGNTEAFF. The chain uses TRBV30 and TRBJ1-1; D call uncertain. The CDR3 loop spans 13 amino acids. V was cut by 4 bases and J by 1 base, with 10 bases left in between. Germline CDR1 reads GTSNPN; CDR2 reads SVGIG (reference sequence).

V usage is TRBV14 and J usage is TRBJ2-1; 8 bases match TRBD2. CDR3 length equals 16 residues. From germline, CDR1 is SGHDN and CDR2 FVKESK. J lost 4 bases, V lost 3 bases, and 8 bases had no gene match. Here the CDR3 DNA reads TGTGCCAGCAGCCACTATAGCGGGAACCTATACAATGAGCAGTTCTTC. Its translation: CASSHYSGNLYNEQFF.

The V call is TRBV7-9, the J call TRBJ2-2, with 14 positions matching TRBD2. Germline lookup yields CDR1 SEHNR and CDR2 FQNEAQ (reference sequence). After removal of 5 bases from V and 4 bases from J, the junction contained 9 bases not matched to a gene. The CDR3 is 18 amino acids. CDR3 DNA sequence: TGTGCCAGCAGCATCAAGGGGACTAGCGGGAGATTCACCGGGGAGCTGTTTTTT. Translation gives CASSIKGTSGRFTGELFF.

This chain links TRBV28 with TRBJ1-1, with 8 bases identical to TRBD1. This CDR3 is built from 17 residues. J lost 0 bases, V lost 8 bases, and 14 bases had no gene match. Germline V gene lookup returns CDR1 MDHEN and CDR2 SYDVKM. This CDR3 reads CASLEISGGRLNTEAFF. The CDR3 DNA follows: TGTGCCAGCTTGGAGATCTCAGGGGGCCGGCTGAACACTGAAGCTTTCTTT. Filled out from reference TRBV28 and TRBJ1-1, the complete variable domain reads DVKVTQSSRYLVKRTGEKVFLECVQDMDHENMFWYRQDPGLGLRLIYFSYDVKMKEKGDIPEGYSVSREKKERFSLILESASTNQTSMYLCASLEISGGRLNTEAFFGQGTRLTVV.

The chain combines TRBV27 with TRBJ2-7; 9 bases are a match to TRBD2. The germline CDR1 and CDR2 sequences are MNHEY and SMNVEV (reference sequence). CDR3 length equals 16 residues. V dropped 5 bases and J dropped 3; count of bases not matched to a gene: 11. CDR3 nucleotide sequence: TGTGCCAGCAGTCCCCTCGTGGCTAGCGGGATCTACGAGCAGTACTTC. Its translation is CASSPLVASGIYEQYF.

The V and J genes are TRBV10-2 and TRBJ2-7; 7 nucleotides line up with TRBD2. The trim removed 6 bases at V and 0 bases at J, leaving 8 bases unmatched. This CDR3 comprises 15 residues. Per the germline V gene, CDR1 is WSHSY and CDR2 is SAAADI. The CDR3 protein is CASRNSGVSSYEQYF. CDR3 sequence (DNA): TGCGCCAGCAGGAACAGCGGGGTCTCCTCCTACGAGCAGTACTTC.

This chain uses TRBV5-1 with TRBJ2-3; no reliable D call. Per germline, CDR1 SGHRS and CDR2 YFSETQ. The CDR3 extends over 14 amino acids. V was clipped by 4 bases and J by 2 bases, with 11 bases between them. DNA of the CDR3: TGCGCCAGCAGCCTACTACTCGACACAGATACGCAGTATTTT. Protein: CASSLLLDTDTQYF.

A note on this clone: One junction end disagrees with the germline gene, perhaps due to a read error. V is TRBV7-2 and J is TRBJ2-2; 9 bases are shared with TRBD2. The V gene's germline CDR1 is SGHTA and CDR2 FQGNSA. This CDR3 has 15 amino acids. In nucleotides, the CDR3 is TGTGCCAGCAGTTTAGCGGGAGTGGGTTTGGGGGAGCTGTTTTTT. This translates into CASSLAGVGLGELFF.

The V and J genes are TRBV7-6 and TRBJ1-6; D is perhaps TRBD1 (5 bases). CDR1 and CDR2 from the germline V gene are SGHVS and FNYEAQ. Trimming removed 4 bases from V and 6 bases from J, with 10 bases in between. The CDR3 is 14 residues long. The CDR3, as DNA: TGTGCCAGCAGCTCCGGGACTCTTAATTCACCCCTCCACTTT. Its protein product is CASSSGTLNSPLHF.